This record covers a single TCR beta chain. Its target is unknown. The data belong to a study of CD8 T cell repertoires and HIV-1 epitope variants. This table comes from immunoSEQ multiplex PCR, and its TCRdb copy is limited to in-frame clones, with some not included. The data show 4,500 to 7,000 clones, about 65% seen once. V lost 0 bases and J 3 bases, leaving 12 bases between the germline ends. The CDR3 sequence is 16 residues long. Germline assignment: CDR1 SGHRS and CDR2 YFSETQ. The chain recombines TRBV5-1 with TRBJ2-2, with D maybe TRBD2 (5 bases). The source is a male donor with HIV. Sequencing was carried out using cultured CD8+ T cells derived from PBMCs. The CDR3 sequence is CASSLAVVGDTGELFF. The CDR3 DNA reads as TGCGCCAGCAGCTTGGCCGTGGTGGGAGACACCGGGGAGCTGTTTTTT.